This passage covers 22 T cell receptor beta chains from one sample sequenced in a study of regulatory T cells in long-lasting Graves disease. This sample's time point: newly diagnosed GD, antithyroid drugs for less than 3 months. The TCR library used RNA extracted from PBMCs. iRepertoire HTBI primers and Arm-PCR of CDR3 regions built TCR beta libraries. TCRdb called the multiplex PCR reads again in MiXCR, with one record for every CDR3 protein. This table holds a few hundred thousand distinct CDR3 sequences, under 20% found once. These data were also reused for a study on T cells in Graves' hyperthyroidism and ophthalmopathy.

Specimen: peripheral blood mononuclear cells (PBMCs), collected at new diagnosis, from a patient treated with antithyroid drugs. These receptors were taken from a woman in her twenties or thirties with Graves disease.

This clonotype has at least ten counts. The chain joins TRBV5-5 to TRBJ2-7, with a possible D match to TRBD2 (6 bases). Trimming left V 1 base short and J 0 bases short, with 14 bases between. The CDR3 loop spans 16 amino acids. Germline V CDR1 and CDR2: SGHKS, YYEKEE (reference sequence). CDR3 nucleotide sequence: TGTGCCAGCAGCTTGAGGATTTTGGGAGGCTCCTACGAGCAGTACTTC. This sequence encodes CASSLRILGGSYEQYF.

Details on this clonotype: Since a far larger clone is one base different, this is likely a read error. This rearrangement joins TRBV6-1 to TRBJ2-2; D is undetermined. The CDR3 is 14 amino acids. CDR1 is MNHNS, CDR2 SASEGT, per germline. CDR3 sequence reads: CACSDSPGTGELFF. The CDR3 nucleotides are TGTGCCTGCAGTGACTCACCGGGTACCGGGGAGCTGTTTTTT.

The V call is TRBV11-2, the J call TRBJ1-1; the D gene is possibly TRBD1 (6 bases). Germline CDR1 reads SGHAT; CDR2 reads FQNNGV. Trimming stripped 5 bases from V and 1 base from J, with 11 bases between. The CDR3 is 14 amino acids. The CDR3: CASSPEGGNTEAFF. The CDR3 DNA sequence: TGTGCCAGCAGCCCGGAGGGGGGGAACACTGAAGCTTTCTTT. The variable domain in full, completed from reference TRBV11-2 and TRBJ1-1, reads EAGVAQSPRYKIIEKRQSVAFWCNPISGHATLYWYQQILGQGPKLLIQFQNNGVVDDSQLPKDRFSAERLKGVDSTLKIQPAKLEDSAVYLCASSPEGGNTEAFFGQGTRLTVV.

This clonotype was counted at least ten times. This sequence joins TRBV19 and TRBJ2-7; D is ambiguous. The CDR3 runs to 17 residues. V shed 2 bases and J shed 2 bases, with 19 bases lying between them. Germline CDR1 LNHDA, CDR2 SQIVND (reference sequence). The DNA of the CDR3 is TGTGCCAGTAGTATAACATTTCGGGCGGACGATGCCTACGAGCAGTACTTC. Translation: CASSITFRADDAYEQYF. Full variable domain (missing parts from reference TRBV19 and TRBJ2-7): DGGITQSPKYLFRKEGQNVTLSCEQNLNHDAMYWYRQDPGQGLRLIYYSQIVNDFQKGDIAEGYSVSREKKESFPLTVTSAQKNPTAFYLCASSITFRADDAYEQYFGPGTRLTVT.

This clonotype was seen ten or more times. This chain links TRBV6-1 with TRBJ1-5, with D hard to call. The germline V and J ends were trimmed by 7 bases and 3 bases, with 13 bases remaining between them. Germline V lookup: CDR1 MNHNS, CDR2 SASEGT. The CDR3 runs to 14 residues. The CDR3, as DNA: TGTGCCAGCAACCTGGACGGAGACAATCAGCCCCAGCATTTT. It translates to CASNLDGDNQPQHF.

This clonotype was recorded at least ten times. The chain recombines TRBV2 with TRBJ2-5; D not certain. CDR3 length: 11 residues. Trimming removed 7 bases from V and 5 bases from J, with 8 bases in between. The V gene's germline CDR1 is SNHLY and CDR2 FYNNEI. The CDR3 nucleotides are TGTGCCAGCATAGGAGACGAGACCCAGTACTTC. This sequence encodes CASIGDETQYF.

This rearrangement joins TRBV5-4 to TRBJ2-7; a weak D match, TRBD1 (5 bases). CDR3 length: 13 amino acids. V lost 2 bases to trimming and J lost 7 bases, with 13 bases between them. CDR1 and CDR2 from the germline V gene are SGHNT and YYREEE (reference sequence). The CDR3 spells CASSFRQSAEQYF. CDR3 nucleotide sequence: TGTGCCAGCAGCTTCCGACAGAGCGCAGAGCAGTACTTC.

The rearrangement links TRBV19 to TRBJ1-5; the D is unclear. CDR1 and CDR2 from the germline V gene are LNHDA and SQIVND (reference sequence). Trimming took off 6 bases at V and 7 bases at J, with 13 bases between the two ends. The CDR3 has 13 residues. The DNA of the CDR3 is TGTGCCAGTAGGGCGGAGAGAGGACAGCCCCAGCATTTT. It is translated as CASRAERGQPQHF.

Of note for this clonotype: A much larger clone sits a single nucleotide away, making a read error possible. This chain connects TRBV11-2 to TRBJ2-3; TRBD1 matches 10 bases. The DNA end lines up better with TRBJ1-1; the J call may be wrong. The CDR3 totals 19 residues. Germline CDR1 reads SGHAT; CDR2 reads FQNNGV. The DNA for the CDR3 is TGTGCCAGCAGCTTAGGCGTTTGGGGACAGGGGTTCAGGAGCACTGAAGCTTTCTTT. This sequence encodes CASSLGVWGQGFRSTEAFF.

The chain has TRBV20-1 and TRBJ1-1; 11 bases fit TRBD1. This CDR3 region has 14 residues. Germline V gene sequence: CDR1 DFQATT, CDR2 SNEGSKA (reference sequence). Trimming at V came to 6 bases and at J to 5 bases, leaving 8 bases not matched to a gene. The CDR3 loop is CSAVPGQGVTEAFF. CDR3 in DNA: TGCAGTGCCGTCCCGGGACAGGGGGTGACTGAAGCTTTCTTT.

This clonotype was picked up many times. CDR3 DNA sequence: TGTGCCAGCGCACGGGACAGGGGCTACGAAGGTACGCAGTATTTT. It encodes CASARDRGYEGTQYF. The V and J genes are TRBV6-1 and TRBJ2-3; 10 nucleotides agree with TRBD1. Germline CDR1 is MNHNS and CDR2 is SASEGT. The ends lost 8 bases at V and 8 bases at J; junction bases unmatched: 13. The CDR3 spans 15 residues.

This clonotype was recorded at least ten times. The chain links TRBV11-1 to TRBJ2-7; tentative D call: TRBD2 (5 bases). This CDR3 region has 15 residues. Germline CDR1 and CDR2: SGHAT and FQDESV (reference sequence). V lost 5 bases to trimming and J lost 6 bases, with 20 bases between them. CDR3 sequence (DNA): TGTGCCAGCAGCAGATCGCCGAGGGCTATTCCCGAGCAGTACTTC. Its protein product is CASSRSPRAIPEQYF.

This clonotype was seen at least ten times. V gene TRBV11-1 combines with J gene TRBJ1-4; 9 nucleotides line up with TRBD1. V shed 5 bases, J shed 14 bases, and the junction held 9 bases outside the gene matches. The CDR3 spans 13 residues. The germline V gene encodes CDR1 SGHAT and CDR2 FQDESV (reference sequence). DNA for the CDR3: TGTGCCAGCAGCGAGGACAGGGGCCTACTCCTGTTTTTT. Amino acid sequence: CASSEDRGLLLFF.

The chain is built from TRBV5-4 and TRBJ2-5; TRBD1 matches 7 bases. The CDR3 has 13 amino acids. Losses at the gene ends were 4 bases for V and 7 bases for J; bases not matched to a gene: 7. Germline V gives CDR1 SGHNT, CDR2 YYREEE (reference sequence). CDR3 loop: CASSGGQRGTQYF. As DNA, the CDR3 is TGTGCCAGCAGCGGGGGACAGAGAGGGACCCAGTACTTC.

The table lists this clonotype with many counts. V usage is TRBV13 and J usage is TRBJ2-1, with 8 bases matching TRBD2. Germline assignment: CDR1 PRHDT and CDR2 FYEKMQ (reference sequence). The length of the CDR3 is 17 residues. After removal of 4 bases from V and 2 bases from J, the junction contained 10 bases not matched to a gene. This CDR3 is CASSSETAGAPYNEQFF. CDR3 sequence (DNA): TGTGCCAGCAGCTCAGAAACAGCGGGGGCCCCCTACAATGAGCAGTTCTTC.

This clonotype has ten or more counts. With a much larger clone just one base away, this may be a read error. The chain has TRBV20-1 and TRBJ1-1, with D tentatively TRBD1 (6 bases). The V gene's germline CDR1 is DFQATT and CDR2 SNEGSKA (reference sequence). The CDR3 covers 13 residues. Trimming cost V 6 bases and J 3 bases, with 14 bases left between them. CDR3 sequence (DNA): TGCAGTGCGAGGGGGGAGGCGGACACTGAAGCTTTCTTT. This codes for CSARGEADTEAFF.

This clonotype was seen more than once but under ten times. The gene calls are TRBV20-1 and TRBJ2-1; the match to TRBD2 covers 15 bases. Judging by the DNA end, TRBJ2-5 fits better; the J call may be wrong. The CDR3 length is 15 residues. CDR1 and CDR2 from the germline V gene are DFQATT and SNEGSKA (reference sequence). CDR3 protein: CSARGTSGGEETQYF. CDR3 DNA: TGCAGTGCTAGAGGGACTAGCGGGGGGGAAGAGACCCAGTACTTC.

This clonotype was recorded at least ten times. The chain uses TRBV9 and TRBJ1-1, with no clear D. The CDR3 length is 13 residues. Trimming stripped 0 bases from V and 2 bases from J, with 5 bases between. Germline loops: CDR1 SGDLS, CDR2 YYNGEE. For the CDR3, the DNA is TGTGCCAGCAGCGTAGGAATTAACACTGAAGCTTTCTTT. It translates to CASSVGINTEAFF.

In this sample, this clonotype turned up many times. The rearrangement joins TRBV11-1 to TRBJ2-2, with no clear D. CDR1 SGHAT and CDR2 FQDESV come from the germline V gene (reference sequence). The length of the CDR3 is 15 residues. Trimming stripped 5 bases from V and 4 bases from J, with 14 bases between. CDR3 residues: CASSGKIKGTGELFF. CDR3 DNA: TGTGCCAGCAGCGGAAAAATCAAGGGCACCGGGGAGCTGTTTTTT. The complete variable domain, with remaining parts taken from reference TRBV11-1 and TRBJ2-2, reads EAEVAQSPRYKITEKSQAVAFWCDPISGHATLYWYRQILGQGPELLVQFQDESVVDDSQLPKDRFSAERLKGVDSTLKIQPAELGDSAMYLCASSGKIKGTGELFFGEGSRLTVL.

This clonotype was counted ten times or more. The rearrangement uses TRBV3-1 and TRBJ2-1; 7 nucleotides agree with TRBD1. Germline V gives CDR1 LGHDT, CDR2 YNNKEL (reference sequence). The CDR3 has 13 amino acids. V trimming: 4 bases; J trimming: 6 bases; junction bases outside the gene matches: 3. For the CDR3, the DNA is TGTGCCAGCAGCCTAGGGACAGCCAATGAGCAGTTCTTC. Translated, it gives CASSLGTANEQFF.

Concerning this clonotype: A much larger clone is a single base away; this may be a read error. V is TRBV5-1 and J is TRBJ2-5; weak D call: TRBD2 (5 bases). The CDR3 has 12 amino acids. Germline loops: CDR1 SGHRS, CDR2 YFSETQ. Between the trimmed V and J ends, which lost 6 bases and 8 bases, there was a span of 14 bases. The CDR3 spells CASTVAGVTQYF. The CDR3, as DNA: TGCGCCAGCACCGTCGCCGGGGTTACCCAGTACTTC.

Ten or more counts support this clonotype. The chain couples TRBV12-3 or TRBV12-4 to TRBJ2-1; D uncertain. V was pared by 6 bases and J by 7 bases, with 4 bases between. CDR3 size: 10 residues. CDR3 sequence reads: CASSMNEQFF. In nucleotides, the CDR3 is TGTGCCAGCAGCATGAATGAGCAGTTCTTC.